One sample yielded the 8 T cell receptor beta chains listed below, sequenced in a study of T cell responses to AZD1222 COVID-19 vaccine. Method: immunoSEQ multiplex PCR; TCRdb's copy keeps in-frame clones and lacks some. The data show 95,000 to 150,000 clones, with roughly 90% seen just once and 4% to 5% held by the top ten. The material was peripheral blood, obtained 28 days after the second dose of the MenACWY control vaccine. All receptors derive from an adult who received the MenACWY meningococcal vaccine as a control.

This rearrangement joins TRBV6-2 or TRBV6-3 to TRBJ1-2; 12 positions match TRBD1. CDR3 length: 18 residues. The V segment lost 5 bases and the J segment 4 bases; nucleotides outside the gene matches: 14. In germline, CDR1 is MNHEY, CDR2 SVGEGT. CDR3 amino acids: CASSKPPGQGATIYGYTF. Here the CDR3 DNA reads TGTGCCAGCAGTAAACCCCCGGGACAGGGGGCGACGATCTATGGCTACACCTTC.

The chain links TRBV7-9 to TRBJ2-1, with 8 nucleotides matching TRBD2. CDR3 length: 17 residues. Germline CDR1 is SEHNR and CDR2 is FQNEAQ (reference sequence). Trimming took 5 bases from V and 2 from J; bases not matched to a gene: 11. CDR3 sequence (DNA): TGTGCCAGCAGCCCGCGGGGGAGCGGGAGCCCCTACAATGAGCAGTTCTTC. Protein sequence: CASSPRGSGSPYNEQFF.

The chain couples TRBV27 to TRBJ2-7; D ambiguous. With 6 bases removed from V and 7 bases from J, the gap between germline ends came to 10 bases. Germline V gene lookup returns CDR1 MNHEY and CDR2 SMNVEV (reference sequence). The CDR3 spans 11 residues. This CDR3 reads CASRRDREQYF. The CDR3 DNA is TGTGCCAGCAGGCGAGATAGGGAGCAGTACTTC.

The V call is TRBV7-8, the J call TRBJ1-2; TRBD1 matches at 7 bases. Unmatched junction bases numbered 8, after V lost 6 bases and J lost 7 bases. Germline assignment: CDR1 SGHVS and CDR2 FQNEAQ. The CDR3 is 13 residues long. The CDR3 bases are TGTGCCAGCAGTTCCGACAGGGTGGGTGGCTACACCTTC. Translated, it gives CASSSDRVGGYTF.

This chain joins TRBV28 and TRBJ2-5, with 12 positions matching TRBD1. V was clipped by 10 bases and J by 5 bases; unmatched bases: 17. The germline gives CDR1 MDHEN, CDR2 SYDVKM. CDR3 size: 17 residues. The CDR3 reads CAIRKKGTGGLRETQYF. The CDR3 coding sequence is TGTGCCATACGGAAAAAAGGGACAGGGGGCTTGAGGGAGACCCAGTACTTC.

This chain links TRBV2 with TRBJ1-1; D perhaps matches TRBD1 (5 bases). Germline V gene sequence: CDR1 SNHLY, CDR2 FYNNEI. The length of the CDR3 is 14 residues. Trimming shortened V by 8 bases and J by 3 bases, and 16 bases separated the two germline ends. CDR3 loop: CASVGVLWYTEAFF. In DNA form, the CDR3 reads TGTGCCAGCGTGGGGGTCTTGTGGTACACTGAAGCTTTCTTT.

The V call is TRBV4-1, the J call TRBJ1-5; a weak D match, TRBD1 (6 bases). The V end lost 3 bases, the J end lost 0 bases, and 9 bases lay between the germline ends. Germline CDR1 and CDR2: MGHRA and YSYEKL. The CDR3 runs 15 residues. CDR3 residues: CASSHYRDSNQPQHF. The CDR3 DNA is TGCGCCAGCAGCCATTACAGGGATAGCAATCAGCCCCAGCATTTT.

This rearrangement joins TRBV28 to TRBJ2-3; 13 bases map to TRBD2. Losses at the gene ends were 4 bases for V and 4 bases for J; bases not matched to a gene: 8. Germline lookup yields CDR1 MDHEN and CDR2 SYDVKM. CDR3 size: 17 residues. The CDR3: CASSSGLAGEGPDTQYF. The CDR3 DNA follows: TGTGCCAGCAGTTCCGGACTAGCGGGAGAGGGACCAGATACGCAGTATTTT.